The T cell receptor (beta chain) described here comes from a study of cytomegalovirus exposure and HLA in healthy donors. Study background: Falling in the Caucasian-associated ancestry cluster were approximately 84% of approximately 410 genotyped donors.

Trimming shortened V by 4 bases and J by 4 bases, and 14 bases separated the two germline ends. This CDR3 is built from 16 residues. In germline, CDR1 is MNHEY, CDR2 SVGAGI. The study ran its PCR with 60 Vbeta and 13 Jbeta primers. Measured with immunoSEQ multiplex PCR; TCRdb has only the in-frame clones, and not every one. The sample yields 100,000 to 150,000 clones, roughly 74% seen once. This sequence was found in a male donor in good health and CMV-seronegative. This sequence joins TRBV6-5 and TRBJ1-6; the D is unclear. Specimen: PBMCs. The CDR3 reads CASSSTIQSYNSPLHF. In DNA, the CDR3 is TGTGCCAGCAGTTCGACAATCCAGTCATATAATTCACCCCTCCACTTT.